The 30 T cell receptor beta chains below all came from one sample that was sequenced in a study of T cells in tumors after PD-1 blockade. Clones were sequenced by immunoSEQ multiplex PCR, and TCRdb holds only the in-frame ones, with some missing. Counted here are 55,000 to 65,000 clones, about four fifths occurring once; the ten biggest clones make up 10% to 15%. The specimen was PBMCs, collected before anti-PD-1 treatment. The source of these receptors is a human donor with basal cell carcinoma.

The chain uses TRBV7-3 and TRBJ2-6, with 14 positions matching TRBD2. V gave up 5 bases and J gave up 0 bases; unmatched junction bases: 9. CDR1 and CDR2 from the germline V gene are SGHTA and FQGTGA. The CDR3 runs to 20 residues. The CDR3 protein is CASSPTGLAGGYSGANVLTF. CDR3 nucleotide sequence: TGTGCCAGCAGCCCAACCGGACTAGCGGGGGGATACTCTGGGGCCAACGTCCTGACTTTC.

The rearrangement uses TRBV6-1 and TRBJ1-2; D not certain. This CDR3 region has 14 residues. Per germline, CDR1 MNHNS and CDR2 SASEGT. Trimming removed 0 bases from V and 4 bases from J, with 9 bases in between. CDR3 nucleotides: TGTGCCAGCAGTGAAGCATCCGCTACCTATGGCTACACCTTC. Translating gives CASSEASATYGYTF.

V usage is TRBV6-5 and J usage is TRBJ2-7, with 7 bases aligning to TRBD1. V shed 0 bases, J shed 1 base, and the junction held 3 bases outside the gene matches. CDR1 and CDR2 (germline): MNHEY, SVGAGI. The CDR3 consists of 15 residues. In DNA, the CDR3 is TGTGCCAGCAGTTACTCGATACAGGGGTCCTACGAGCAGTACTTC. It is translated as CASSYSIQGSYEQYF.

This clone appeared once. This sequence joins TRBV5-4 and TRBJ2-7, with no clear D. The V gene lost 3 bases and the J gene lost 2 bases, with 9 bases spanning the gap. Looked up from germline, CDR1 is SGHNT and CDR2 is YYREEE (reference sequence). The CDR3 spans 13 residues. CDR3 amino acids: CASSSGTTYEQYF. The CDR3 coding sequence is TGTGCCAGCAGCTCGGGCACCACCTACGAGCAGTACTTC.

The chain has TRBV5-1 and TRBJ2-1, with D unresolved. CDR3 size: 15 residues. V was cut by 4 bases and J by 4 bases, with 15 bases left in between. The germline CDR1 and CDR2 sequences are SGHRS and YFSETQ. In nucleotides, the CDR3 is TGCGCCAGCAGCGAAGACGGATTGAAATACAATGAGCAGTTCTTC. Amino acid sequence: CASSEDGLKYNEQFF.

V usage is TRBV10-2 and J usage is TRBJ2-3; weak D call: TRBD2 (6 bases). Trimming pared 9 bases from V and 2 bases from J, leaving 18 bases between. The CDR3 has 15 amino acids. Germline V CDR1 and CDR2: WSHSY, SAAADI. The CDR3 coding sequence is TGCGCCAGTACACCATCCGGGGGAACCACAGATACGCAGTATTTT. Protein sequence: CASTPSGGTTDTQYF.

The gene calls are TRBV2 and TRBJ1-4; 8 positions match TRBD1. Trimming removed 5 bases from V and 16 bases from J; junction bases left unmatched: 12. Germline CDR1 is SNHLY and CDR2 is FYNNEI. The CDR3 contains 13 residues. CDR3 sequence reads: CASSPRPDRVTFF. The CDR3 DNA is TGTGCCAGCAGTCCGCGACCGGACAGGGTGACGTTTTTT.

This clone was seen a handful of times. V gene TRBV24-1 combines with J gene TRBJ2-1; D gene unclear. The CDR3 covers 15 residues. Trimming stripped 2 bases from V and 0 bases from J, with 7 bases between. CDR1 and CDR2 (germline): KGHDR, SFDVKD. CDR3 bases: TGTGCCACCAGTGATTCGCGAGGCTCCTACAATGAGCAGTTCTTC. This translates into CATSDSRGSYNEQFF.

The genes are TRBV5-6 and TRBJ1-2, with a possible D match to TRBD1 (5 bases). The germline V gene encodes CDR1 SGHDT and CDR2 YYEEEE. Trimming pared 0 bases from V and 6 bases from J, leaving 12 bases between. This CDR3 comprises 14 residues. The CDR3 coding sequence is TGTGCCAGCAGCTTGGGTCCAGGGATCAATGGCTACACCTTC. It encodes CASSLGPGINGYTF.

The gene calls are TRBV9 and TRBJ1-2, with TRBD1 as a possible D gene (5 bases). Germline V gene data show CDR1 as SGDLS and CDR2 as YYNGEE. V was pared by 4 bases and J by 8 bases, with 15 bases between. The CDR3 is 13 residues long. The DNA of the CDR3 is TGTGCCAGCAGCCTACGGACAAGTGGCGGCTACACCTTC. The encoded protein is CASSLRTSGGYTF.

The chain recombines TRBV5-1 with TRBJ2-1; D possibly corresponds to TRBD1 (5 bases). CDR3 length equals 15 residues. Between the trimmed V and J ends, which lost 0 bases and 3 bases, there was a span of 10 bases. Germline CDR1 SGHRS, CDR2 YFSETQ. For the CDR3, the DNA is TGCGCCAGCAGCTTGGCCGACAGTAACTACAATGAGCAGTTCTTC. This codes for CASSLADSNYNEQFF.

J is TRBJ1-1 and V is TRBV6-5; perhaps TRBD1 as D (6 bases). This CDR3 contains 15 residues. The ends were cut back, 5 bases at V and 0 bases at J, with 13 bases in the middle. Per germline, CDR1 MNHEY and CDR2 SVGAGI. This CDR3 reads CASSPSDRLNTEAFF. The CDR3 DNA reads as TGTGCCAGCAGTCCGTCGGACAGATTGAACACTGAAGCTTTCTTT.

V usage is TRBV10-1 and J usage is TRBJ1-3, with no clear D. The CDR3 is 13 amino acids. The V and J ends lost 4 bases and 3 bases respectively, with 7 bases between them. Germline V gene lookup returns CDR1 WNHNN and CDR2 SYGVQD (reference sequence). In DNA form, the CDR3 reads TGCGCCAGCAGTGGCCAAGGTGGAAACACCATATATTTT. Protein sequence: CASSGQGGNTIYF.

The chain combines TRBV4-2 with TRBJ1-2; tentatively, D is TRBD1 (6 bases). Trimming cost V 1 base and J 0 bases, with 12 bases left between them. The CDR3 extends over 16 amino acids. The germline V gene encodes CDR1 LGHNA and CDR2 YNFKEQ. The CDR3 reads CASSQVDRLANYGYTF. CDR3 nucleotides: TGTGCCAGCAGCCAAGTCGACAGGTTAGCTAACTATGGCTACACCTTC.

CDR3 amino acids: CASSVVGGGTYQETQYF. Written as DNA, the CDR3 is TGTGCCAGCAGCGTAGTAGGCGGGGGCACCTACCAAGAGACCCAGTACTTC. This chain connects TRBV9 to TRBJ2-5; tentative D call: TRBD2 (7 bases). The CDR3 runs to 17 residues. The germline CDR1 and CDR2 sequences are SGDLS and YYNGEE. V was trimmed by 0 bases and J by 0 bases, leaving 15 bases between them. Combining the CDR3 with reference TRBV9 and TRBJ2-5 gives the whole variable domain DSGVTQTPKHLITATGQRVTLRCSPRSGDLSVYWYQQSLDQGLQFLIQYYNGEERAKGNILERFSAQQFPDLHSELNLSSLELGDSALYFCASSVVGGGTYQETQYFGPGTRLLVL.

This sequence joins TRBV19 and TRBJ2-1, with TRBD2 matching 7 bases. The germline V gene encodes CDR1 LNHDA and CDR2 SQIVND (reference sequence). Trimming took 4 bases from V and 4 from J; bases not matched to a gene: 1. This CDR3 spans 13 amino acids. In DNA form, the CDR3 reads TGTGCCAGTAGTAGGCGGGGGTACAATGAGCAGTTCTTC. This sequence encodes CASSRRGYNEQFF. Full variable domain (missing parts from reference TRBV19 and TRBJ2-1): DGGITQSPKYLFRKEGQNVTLSCEQNLNHDAMYWYRQDPGQGLRLIYYSQIVNDFQKGDIAEGYSVSREKKESFPLTVTSAQKNPTAFYLCASSRRGYNEQFFGPGTRLTVL.

V is TRBV19 and J is TRBJ2-1; 8 bases align to TRBD2. This CDR3 is built from 20 residues. Unmatched junction bases numbered 27, after V lost 6 bases and J lost 8 bases. CDR1 is LNHDA and CDR2 is SQIVND in the germline V gene (reference sequence). The CDR3 reads CASSDTLTPGLVEVRDEQFF. The CDR3 DNA sequence: TGTGCCAGTAGCGATACCCTAACCCCGGGACTAGTGGAGGTGAGGGATGAGCAGTTCTTC.

This clone was detected only once. This chain links TRBV13 with TRBJ2-1, with TRBD2 matching over 9 bases. V gave up 1 base and J gave up 2 bases; unmatched junction bases: 12. Germline lookup yields CDR1 PRHDT and CDR2 FYEKMQ (reference sequence). CDR3 length equals 19 residues. CDR3 nucleotide sequence: TGTGCCAGCAGCTTAGCGGGGGCTAGCGGGAAACTCCCCTACAATGAGCAGTTCTTC. It encodes CASSLAGASGKLPYNEQFF.

This clone was observed once. The chain carries TRBV7-8 and TRBJ2-2, with a possible D match to TRBD1 (6 bases). CDR3 length: 16 amino acids. Between the trimmed V and J ends, which lost 3 bases and 0 bases, there was a span of 11 bases. Germline CDR1 SGHVS, CDR2 FQNEAQ. CDR3 in amino acids: CASSLLSGANTGELFF. The DNA of the CDR3 is TGTGCCAGCAGCTTGTTGTCAGGGGCGAACACCGGGGAGCTGTTTTTT.

The sample holds a few counts of this clone. This sequence joins TRBV9 and TRBJ2-7, with D tentatively TRBD1 or TRBD2 (5 bases each). Trimming took off 3 bases at V and 3 bases at J, with 13 bases between the two ends. CDR3 size: 14 residues. Germline V CDR1 and CDR2: SGDLS, YYNGEE. Here the CDR3 DNA reads TGTGCCAGCAGCGCTTCGTGGGGGAGCTACGAGCAGTACTTC. Its protein is CASSASWGSYEQYF.

The chain uses TRBV12-5 and TRBJ1-1; 7 positions agree with TRBD1. This CDR3 has 17 residues. In germline, CDR1 is LGHNT, CDR2 FRNRAP. The J segment lost 0 bases and the V segment lost 0 bases, leaving 7 bases of the junction unmatched. The CDR3 nucleotides are TGTGCTAGTGGTTTGGTAGTGAGGGGGCAAATGAACACTGAAGCTTTCTTT. It is translated as CASGLVVRGQMNTEAFF.

J is TRBJ1-6 and V is TRBV27, with D unresolved. The germline V and J ends were trimmed by 3 bases and 5 bases, with 14 bases remaining between them. CDR3 size: 16 residues. CDR1 and CDR2 from the germline V gene are MNHEY and SMNVEV (reference sequence). CDR3 DNA: TGTGCCAGCAGTTTCGAGACCGGGCGTGATAATTCACCCCTCCACTTT. This gives the protein CASSFETGRDNSPLHF.

The chain links TRBV4-1 to TRBJ2-1, with 10 bases that match TRBD2. Germline assignment: CDR1 MGHRA and CDR2 YSYEKL. The V gene end was trimmed by 5 bases and the J gene end by 1 base; junction bases not matched to a gene: 5. The CDR3 has 16 amino acids. CDR3 nucleotides: TGCGCCAGCAGCTGGGCTAGCGGGGGTTCCTACAATGAGCAGTTCTTC. Its protein is CASSWASGGSYNEQFF.

The table lists this clone with a count of one. CDR3 in DNA: TGTGCCAGCAGCCTAGCGGGGATGGGCGAGCAGTACTTC. Protein: CASSLAGMGEQYF. The chain links TRBV3-1 (or the pseudogene TRBV3-2) to TRBJ2-7; 8 bases agree with TRBD2. This CDR3 has 13 residues. From germline, CDR1 is LGHDT and CDR2 YNNKEL (reference sequence). V lost 4 bases to trimming and J lost 6 bases; unmatched junction nucleotides: 5.

V gene TRBV4-1 combines with J gene TRBJ2-3; 9 nucleotides agree with TRBD2. The ends lost 7 bases at V and 1 base at J; junction bases unmatched: 3. CDR3 length: 14 residues. Germline-derived CDR1 and CDR2 are MGHRA and YSYEKL. Here the CDR3 reads CASTRLAGTDTQYF. The CDR3 nucleotides are TGCGCCAGCACGCGACTAGCGGGCACAGATACGCAGTATTTT.

The chain has TRBV19 and TRBJ2-3; perhaps TRBD1 as D (6 bases). This CDR3 has 15 residues. Per the germline V gene, CDR1 is LNHDA and CDR2 is SQIVND (reference sequence). Trimming removed 3 bases from V and 0 bases from J, with 10 bases in between. CDR3: CASSIGQTSTDTQYF. CDR3 DNA sequence: TGTGCCAGTAGTATCGGACAGACTAGCACAGATACGCAGTATTTT.

The gene calls are TRBV7-9 and TRBJ2-2; D is unresolved. CDR1 is SEHNR, CDR2 FQNEAQ, per germline (reference sequence). Trimming took 4 bases from V and 1 from J, leaving 10 bases between them. The CDR3 spans 15 residues. In DNA, the CDR3 is TGTGCCAGCAGCTCAGACCTTCGGAACACCGGGGAGCTGTTTTTT. It yields the protein CASSSDLRNTGELFF.

The V gene is TRBV27, the J gene TRBJ2-3; D possibly corresponds to TRBD1 (6 bases). The ends were cut back, 2 bases at V and 5 bases at J, with 11 bases in the middle. The CDR3 spans 14 residues. Germline assignment: CDR1 MNHEY and CDR2 SMNVEV (reference sequence). The CDR3 nucleotides read TGTGCCAGCAGTTTAATCGTAGGGGGAGATACGCAGTATTTT. Its translation: CASSLIVGGDTQYF.

This sequence joins TRBV14 and TRBJ1-3; no clear D gene. The CDR3 totals 16 residues. The V end lost 1 base, the J end lost 0 bases, and 10 bases lay between the germline ends. CDR1 is SGHDN, CDR2 FVKESK, per germline. CDR3 nucleotide sequence: TGTGCCAGCAGCCAAGTACCGGTTCACTCTGGAAACACCATATATTTT. As protein: CASSQVPVHSGNTIYF.

In DNA, the CDR3 is TGTGCCACTCCGGGACGAAATTCACCCCTCCACTTT. Its translation: CATPGRNSPLHF. The chain is built from TRBV7-2 and TRBJ1-6, with D possibly being TRBD1 (5 bases). Trimming took off 10 bases at V and 7 bases at J, with 11 bases between the two ends. Germline CDR1 SGHTA, CDR2 FQGNSA. The CDR3 runs 12 residues.